This T cell receptor (beta chain) is drawn from a study of CD8 T cells in Susac syndrome. The wider study: Among the sequenced Susac syndrome patients, roughly six had active disease while eight or nine were in remission.

V was cut by 9 bases and J by 0 bases, with 6 bases left in between. Germline loops: CDR1 SNHLY, CDR2 FYNNEI. The CDR3 extends over 13 amino acids. Points from the study as a whole: The CD4+ T cell repertoires in Susac syndrome were not clonally expanded.

Reverse transcription used about 0.45 to 1 ug RNA and random hexamers. One entry per CDR3 protein, called by TCRdb with MiXCR from the immunoSEQ multiplex PCR reads. The top ten clones hold approximately 0.17% of a sample with 150,000 to 180,000 distinct CDR3 sequences, about 95% of them seen once. TEMRA cells were FACS-enriched, unlike CD8+ and CD4+ T cells, which were negatively isolated. On this clonotype: Its cognate antigen is unknown.

Sequencing was done on a sample of CD4+ T cells from PBMCs. The chain employs TRBV2 and TRBJ2-6, with a tentative D call TRBD2 (5 bases). The sequence came from a human donor with Susac syndrome. Here the CDR3 DNA reads TGTGCCAGACGGGACTCTGGGGCCAACGTCCTGACTTTC. Translated, it gives CARRDSGANVLTF.